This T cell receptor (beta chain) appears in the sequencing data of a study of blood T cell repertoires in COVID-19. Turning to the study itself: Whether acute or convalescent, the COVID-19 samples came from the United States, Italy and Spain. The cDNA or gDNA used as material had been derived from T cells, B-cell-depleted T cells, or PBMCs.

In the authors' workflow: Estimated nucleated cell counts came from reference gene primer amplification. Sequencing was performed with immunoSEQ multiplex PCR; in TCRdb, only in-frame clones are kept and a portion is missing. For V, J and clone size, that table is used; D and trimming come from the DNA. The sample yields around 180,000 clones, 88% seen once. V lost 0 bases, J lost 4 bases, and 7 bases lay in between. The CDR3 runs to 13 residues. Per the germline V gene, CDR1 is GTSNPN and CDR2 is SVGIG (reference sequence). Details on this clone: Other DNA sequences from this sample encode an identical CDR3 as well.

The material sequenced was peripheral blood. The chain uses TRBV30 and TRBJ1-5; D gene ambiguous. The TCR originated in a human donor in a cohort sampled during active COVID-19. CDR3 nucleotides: TGTGCCTGGAGTGTACAATCTAATCAGCCCCAGCATTTT. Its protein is CAWSVQSNQPQHF.